A single sample is the source of the 24 T cell receptor beta chains below, sequenced in a study of cytomegalovirus exposure and HLA in healthy donors (dated by TCRdb to the late 2010s). Library creation used the immunoSEQ multiplex PCR assay. The multiplex PCR relied on a mix of 60 forward primers for TCR Vbeta segments and 13 reverse primers for TCR Jbeta segments. TCRdb obtained this table from immuneACCESS and retained in-frame rearrangements with V and J assigned. These tables miss some clones; where compared with another copy, unresolved V genes account for less than half of the shortfall, and the remainder is unexplained. In all, the sample holds about 150,000 clones, and about 75% of those were seen once. The top ten clones comprise over 1.3% of the sample. Sample: PBMCs. All receptors come from a young man in good health and CMV-seronegative.

The chain carries TRBV10-1 and TRBJ2-7; no firm D call. V lost 4 bases, J lost 3 bases, and 10 bases lay in between. The CDR3 contains 13 residues. Germline V gene data show CDR1 as WNHNN and CDR2 as SYGVQD (reference sequence). CDR3 DNA sequence: TGCGCCAGCAGTGGGGCGAACGGCTACGAGCAGTACTTC. Translated: CASSGANGYEQYF.

This sequence joins TRBV19 and TRBJ2-5; 11 nucleotides line up with TRBD2. The CDR3 consists of 15 residues. Looked up from germline, CDR1 is LNHDA and CDR2 is SQIVND (reference sequence). The junction had 11 bases not matched to a gene; V was cut back by 9 bases and J by 5 bases. In DNA, the CDR3 is TGTGCCAGCCGAGACCTAGCGGGAGGTTTGGAGACCCAGTACTTC. Its translation: CASRDLAGGLETQYF.

This clone was seen a handful of times. This chain joins TRBV9 and TRBJ1-6; 7 positions agree with TRBD1. The junction had 10 bases not matched to a gene; V was cut back by 4 bases and J by 9 bases. Germline CDR1 and CDR2: SGDLS and YYNGEE. This CDR3 is built from 15 residues. The CDR3 loop is CASSPRRTGGSPLHF. As DNA, the CDR3 is TGTGCCAGCAGCCCGCGAAGGACAGGTGGTTCACCCCTCCACTTT.

V gene TRBV9 combines with J gene TRBJ1-5; 8 nucleotides agree with TRBD1. The CDR3 sequence is 15 residues long. Trimming at V came to 0 bases and at J to 7 bases, leaving 6 bases not matched to a gene. Germline V gene data show CDR1 as SGDLS and CDR2 as YYNGEE. The CDR3 nucleotides are TGTGCCAGCAGCGTAGAGGGGACAGGTGGACAGCCCCAGCATTTT. It codes for CASSVEGTGGQPQHF.

This sequence joins TRBV11-2 and TRBJ2-7; TRBD1 aligns across 7 bases. Germline CDR1 is SGHAT and CDR2 is FQNNGV. This CDR3 contains 14 residues. V lost 1 base to trimming and J lost 9 bases; unmatched junction nucleotides: 9. The DNA of the CDR3 is TGTGCCAGCAGCTTAGGCGACAGGGATGCTGGGCAGTACTTC. This translates into CASSLGDRDAGQYF.

The chain recombines TRBV18 with TRBJ1-2; 8 bases agree with TRBD1. V shed 4 bases and J 6 bases; nucleotides not matched to a gene: 10. This CDR3 region has 15 residues. Per the germline V gene, CDR1 is KGHSH and CDR2 is LQKENI. CDR3 protein: CASSLTGQGTDGYTF. For the CDR3, the DNA is TGTGCCAGCTCACTTACTGGACAGGGAACGGATGGCTACACCTTC.

As to this clone: Other DNA sequences in the same sample also yield this CDR3. This sequence joins TRBV7-6 and TRBJ2-3; TRBD1 matches 7 bases. This CDR3 has 13 amino acids. J gave up 6 bases and V 3 bases, and 3 bases lay outside the gene matches. Germline CDR1 and CDR2: SGHVS and FNYEAQ. The CDR3 DNA reads as TGTGCCAGCAGCTTTACAGGGGTGGATACGCAGTATTTT. Translating gives CASSFTGVDTQYF.

The rearrangement links TRBV21-1 to TRBJ2-7; the DNA was not compared with TRBD2, the D call given in the table. TRBV21-1 represents a pseudogene. The CDR3 contains 14 residues. CDR3: CASSRASGSYEQYF. For the CDR3, the DNA is TGTGCCAGCAGCAGGGCTAGCGGTTCCTACGAGCAGTACTTC.

This clone was picked up one time. The chain joins TRBV13 to TRBJ2-1; 10 nucleotides agree with TRBD2. Germline trimming cut 0 bases from V and 5 bases from J; bases unmatched to any gene: 7. This CDR3 has 17 residues. CDR1 and CDR2 (germline): PRHDT, FYEKMQ (reference sequence). CDR3 sequence reads: CASSLGHASGSHNEQFF. The CDR3 DNA reads TGTGCCAGCAGCTTAGGCCATGCTAGCGGGAGCCACAATGAGCAGTTCTTC. The full variable domain, in which reference TRBV13 and TRBJ2-1 provide the parts outside the CDR3, is AAGVIQSPRHLIKEKRETATLKCYPIPRHDTVYWYQQGPGQDPQFLISFYEKMQSDKGSIPDRFSAQQFSDYHSELNMSSLELGDSALYFCASSLGHASGSHNEQFFGPGTRLTVL.

The chain combines TRBV29-1 with TRBJ1-1; D is unresolved. CDR3 length: 11 residues. Trimming took off 7 bases at V and 5 bases at J, with 11 bases between the two ends. Germline lookup yields CDR1 SQVTM and CDR2 ANQGSEA. CDR3 loop: CSATIWTEAFF. CDR3 bases: TGCAGCGCTACCATATGGACTGAAGCTTTCTTT.

The chain recombines TRBV7-2 with TRBJ2-7; D gene unclear. This CDR3 spans 15 amino acids. Per the germline V gene, CDR1 is SGHTA and CDR2 is FQGNSA. V lost 2 bases and J lost 4, with 15 bases in between. The chain's CDR3 is CASSLNPTVAYEQYF. The CDR3 region has the DNA TGTGCCAGCAGCTTAAACCCCACGGTCGCTTACGAGCAGTACTTC.

This rearrangement joins TRBV5-4 to TRBJ1-3; D might be TRBD1 (6 bases). V shed 0 bases and J shed 5 bases, with 9 bases lying between them. The CDR3 runs to 14 residues. The germline gives CDR1 SGHNT, CDR2 YYREEE (reference sequence). CDR3 coding DNA: TGTGCCAGCAGCTTGGGACAGGATCGAAACACCATATATTTT. Translating it yields CASSLGQDRNTIYF.

This chain joins TRBV19 and TRBJ2-1, with 8 bases lining up with TRBD2. The germline V gene encodes CDR1 LNHDA and CDR2 SQIVND (reference sequence). J lost 4 bases, V lost 5 bases, and 1 base had no gene match. This CDR3 has 13 amino acids. In DNA, the CDR3 is TGTGCCAGTAGTGGACTAGCTTACAATGAGCAGTTCTTC. This translates into CASSGLAYNEQFF.

The chain uses TRBV6-6 and TRBJ1-3, with D unclear. Trimming left V 2 bases short and J 0 bases short, with 8 bases between. The CDR3 contains 15 residues. Germline CDR1 is MNHNY and CDR2 is SVGAGI (reference sequence). This CDR3 is CASSYGSTSGNTIYF. The CDR3 bases are TGTGCCAGCAGTTACGGTAGCACCTCTGGAAACACCATATATTTT.

As DNA, the CDR3 is TGTGCCTGGAGCGGCGGGTGGGATCAGCCCCAGCATTTT. This codes for CAWSGGWDQPQHF. The rearrangement joins TRBV30 to TRBJ1-5; no clear D gene. V lost 3 bases and J 5 bases, leaving 11 bases between the germline ends. This CDR3 is 13 amino acids long. The V gene's germline CDR1 is GTSNPN and CDR2 SVGIG (reference sequence).

This clone was seen only once. The rearrangement joins TRBV7-9 to TRBJ2-2, with 10 bases matching TRBD2. Germline CDR1 reads SEHNR; CDR2 reads FQNEAQ (reference sequence). V lost 3 bases and J lost 6; bases outside the gene matches: 1. This CDR3 has 14 residues. CDR3 DNA: TGTGCCAGCAGCTTTAGCGGGAGGTCCGGGGAGCTGTTTTTT. It yields the protein CASSFSGRSGELFF.

The chain couples TRBV10-1 to TRBJ2-7; D possibly corresponds to TRBD1 (5 bases). This CDR3 has 15 amino acids. The V gene lost 4 bases and the J gene lost 5 bases, with 18 bases spanning the gap. Looked up from germline, CDR1 is WNHNN and CDR2 is SYGVQD (reference sequence). The chain's CDR3 is CASSAGLPGLDEQYF. CDR3 bases: TGCGCCAGCAGTGCAGGGTTGCCAGGGCTCGACGAGCAGTACTTC.

The rearrangement links TRBV28 to TRBJ2-1; 8 nucleotides match TRBD2. Germline V lookup: CDR1 MDHEN, CDR2 SYDVKM. The CDR3 is 18 amino acids. After removal of 6 bases from V and 3 bases from J, the junction contained 16 bases not matched to a gene. The CDR3 reads CASRSQTGGSSLYNEQFF. CDR3 in DNA: TGTGCCAGCAGGTCCCAAACGGGAGGGTCCTCCCTCTACAATGAGCAGTTCTTC.

This chain uses TRBV27 with TRBJ2-1, with D tentatively TRBD2 (6 bases). The CDR3 is 14 residues long. Trimming took 10 bases from V and 3 from J, leaving 16 bases between them. Germline assignment: CDR1 MNHEY and CDR2 SMNVEV (reference sequence). CDR3 nucleotide sequence: TGTGCCACTCAAGGTGCTAGCGTCTACAATGAGCAGTTCTTC. It translates to CATQGASVYNEQFF.

The table lists this clone with a count of one. This chain connects TRBV19 to TRBJ1-3, with 7 bases that match TRBD1. The CDR3 loop spans 16 amino acids. Unmatched junction bases numbered 10, after V lost 4 bases and J lost 4 bases. Germline CDR1 and CDR2: LNHDA and SQIVND (reference sequence). The CDR3 here is CASSRAGTDLGNTIYF. CDR3 coding DNA: TGTGCCAGTAGTAGGGCCGGGACAGACCTCGGAAACACCATATATTTT.

The chain has TRBV30 and TRBJ1-2, with 8 bases lining up with TRBD1. The CDR3 sequence is 13 residues long. Germline assignment: CDR1 GTSNPN and CDR2 SVGIG (reference sequence). The junction had 6 bases not matched to a gene; V was cut back by 4 bases and J by 5 bases. Written as DNA, the CDR3 is TGTGCCTGGATGGACAGGGTTAGGTATGGCTACACCTTC. The encoded protein is CAWMDRVRYGYTF.

This clone has only a few counts. The junction does not match germline at one end; this may be a read error. Different DNA sequences within this sample yield the same CDR3. This chain uses TRBV10-1 with TRBJ2-1; the match to TRBD2 covers 10 bases. The CDR3 is 20 amino acids. Looked up from germline, CDR1 is WNHNN and CDR2 is SYGVQD (reference sequence). The CDR3 region has the DNA TGCGCCAGCAGTGATGGTCTGGGGACTAGCGCTCCTAGCTCCTACAATGAGCAATTCTTC. This translates into CASSDGLGTSAPSSYNEQFF.

This chain joins TRBV30 and TRBJ2-2; 7 bases align to TRBD2. Germline V CDR1 and CDR2: GTSNPN, SVGIG (reference sequence). The CDR3 runs 14 residues. V shed 0 bases, J shed 4 bases, and the junction held 2 bases outside the gene matches. CDR3 sequence: CAWSVLASTGELFF. CDR3 in DNA: TGTGCCTGGAGTGTACTAGCGTCCACCGGGGAGCTGTTTTTT. The full variable domain, its missing parts supplied by reference TRBV30 and TRBJ2-2, is SQTIHQWPATLVQPVGSPLSLECTVEGTSNPNLYWYRQAAGRGLQLLFYSVGIGQISSEVPQNLSASRPQDRQFILSSKKLLLSDSGFYLCAWSVLASTGELFFGEGSRLTVL.

The chain links TRBV4-3 to TRBJ2-1; TRBD2 might be the D (6 bases). The germline CDR1 and CDR2 sequences are LGHNA and YSLEER. The V end lost 4 bases, the J end lost 2 bases, and 12 bases lay between the germline ends. The CDR3 contains 15 residues. The CDR3 DNA follows: TGCGCCAGCAGCCTCGATAGCGGAACCTACAATGAGCAGTTCTTC. This sequence encodes CASSLDSGTYNEQFF.